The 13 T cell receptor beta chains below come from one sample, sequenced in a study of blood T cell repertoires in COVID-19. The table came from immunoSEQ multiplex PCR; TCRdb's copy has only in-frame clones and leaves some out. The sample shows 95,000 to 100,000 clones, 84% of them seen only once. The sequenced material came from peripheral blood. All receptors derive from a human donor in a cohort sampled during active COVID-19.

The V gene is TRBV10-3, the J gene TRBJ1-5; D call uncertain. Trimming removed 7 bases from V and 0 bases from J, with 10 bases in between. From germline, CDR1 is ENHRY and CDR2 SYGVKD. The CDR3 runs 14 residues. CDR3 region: CAINSQNSNQPQHF. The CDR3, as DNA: TGTGCCATCAATTCGCAGAATAGCAATCAGCCCCAGCATTTT.

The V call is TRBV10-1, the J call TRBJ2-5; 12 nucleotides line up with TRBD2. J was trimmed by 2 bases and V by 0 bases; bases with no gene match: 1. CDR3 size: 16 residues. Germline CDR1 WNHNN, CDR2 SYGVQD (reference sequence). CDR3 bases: TGCGCCAGCAGTGAGTCGACTAGCGGGGGACAAGAGACCCAGTACTTC. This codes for CASSESTSGGQETQYF.

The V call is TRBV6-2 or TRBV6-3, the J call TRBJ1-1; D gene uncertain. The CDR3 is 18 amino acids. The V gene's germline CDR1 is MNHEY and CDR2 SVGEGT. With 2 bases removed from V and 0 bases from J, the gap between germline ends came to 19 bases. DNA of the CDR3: TGTGCCAGCAGTTACGATAGACGGCAGGATCTTATGAACACTGAAGCTTTCTTT. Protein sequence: CASSYDRRQDLMNTEAFF.

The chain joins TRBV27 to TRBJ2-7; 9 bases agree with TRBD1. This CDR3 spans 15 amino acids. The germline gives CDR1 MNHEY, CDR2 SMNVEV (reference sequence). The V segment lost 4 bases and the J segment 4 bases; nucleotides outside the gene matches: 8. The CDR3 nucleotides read TGTGCCAGCAGTTGGGGAAAACAGGGGGCGTACGAGCAGTACTTC. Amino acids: CASSWGKQGAYEQYF.

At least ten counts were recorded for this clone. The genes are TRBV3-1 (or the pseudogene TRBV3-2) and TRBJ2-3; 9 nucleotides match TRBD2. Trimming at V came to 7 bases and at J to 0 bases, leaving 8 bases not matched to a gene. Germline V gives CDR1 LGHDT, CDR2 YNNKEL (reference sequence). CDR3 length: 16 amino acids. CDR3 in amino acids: CASTGLAGSSTDTQYF. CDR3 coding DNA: TGTGCCAGCACCGGGCTAGCGGGGTCTAGCACAGATACGCAGTATTTT.

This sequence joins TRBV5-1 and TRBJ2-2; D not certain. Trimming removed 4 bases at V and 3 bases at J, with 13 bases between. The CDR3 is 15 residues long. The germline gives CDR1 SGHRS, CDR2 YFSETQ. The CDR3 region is CASSLPGPDTGELFF. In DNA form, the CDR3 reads TGCGCCAGCAGCCTACCGGGTCCTGACACCGGGGAGCTGTTTTTT.

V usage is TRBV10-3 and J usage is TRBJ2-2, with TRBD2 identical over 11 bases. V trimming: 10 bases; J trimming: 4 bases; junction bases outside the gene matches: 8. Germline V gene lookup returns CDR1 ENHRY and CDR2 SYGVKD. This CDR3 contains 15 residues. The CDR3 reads CATSGTSGLTGELFF. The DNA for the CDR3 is TGTGCCACCTCCGGGACTAGCGGTCTCACCGGGGAGCTGTTTTTT.

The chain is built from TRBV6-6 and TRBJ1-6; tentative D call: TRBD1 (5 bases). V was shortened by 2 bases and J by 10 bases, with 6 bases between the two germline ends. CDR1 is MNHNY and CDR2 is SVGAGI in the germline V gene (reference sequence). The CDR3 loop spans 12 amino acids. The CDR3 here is CASSYRGSPLHF. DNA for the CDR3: TGTGCCAGCAGTTACAGGGGCTCACCCCTCCACTTT.

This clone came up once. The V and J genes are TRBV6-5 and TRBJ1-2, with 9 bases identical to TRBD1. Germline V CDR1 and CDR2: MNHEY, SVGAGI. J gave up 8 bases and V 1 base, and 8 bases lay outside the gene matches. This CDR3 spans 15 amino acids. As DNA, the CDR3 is TGTGCCAGCAGTTACTTTGGGACAGGGCTGGGGGGCTACACCTTC. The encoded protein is CASSYFGTGLGGYTF.

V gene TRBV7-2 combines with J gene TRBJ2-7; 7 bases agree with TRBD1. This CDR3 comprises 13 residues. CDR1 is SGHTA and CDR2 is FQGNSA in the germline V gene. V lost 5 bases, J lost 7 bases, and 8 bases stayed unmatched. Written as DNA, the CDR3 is TGTGCCAGCAGCACAAACAGGGGAGAGGAGCAGTACTTC. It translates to CASSTNRGEEQYF.

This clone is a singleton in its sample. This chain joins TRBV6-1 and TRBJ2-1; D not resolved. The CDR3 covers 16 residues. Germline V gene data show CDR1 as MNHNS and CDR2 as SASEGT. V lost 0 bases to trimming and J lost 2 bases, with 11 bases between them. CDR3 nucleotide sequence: TGTGCCAGCAGTGAAGCGCTCGGAGCCGCCTACAATGAGCAGTTCTTC. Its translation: CASSEALGAAYNEQFF.

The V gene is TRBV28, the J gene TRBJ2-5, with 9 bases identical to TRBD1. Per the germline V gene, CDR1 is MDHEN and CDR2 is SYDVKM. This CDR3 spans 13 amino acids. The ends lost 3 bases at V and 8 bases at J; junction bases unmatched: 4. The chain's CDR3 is CASSLGTGYTQYF. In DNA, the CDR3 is TGTGCCAGCAGTTTGGGGACAGGGTATACCCAGTACTTC.

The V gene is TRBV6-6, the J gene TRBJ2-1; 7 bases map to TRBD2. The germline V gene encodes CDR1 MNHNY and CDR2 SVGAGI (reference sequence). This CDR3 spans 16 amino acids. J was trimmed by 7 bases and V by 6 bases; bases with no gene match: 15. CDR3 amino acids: CASRPDETSILNEQFF. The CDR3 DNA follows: TGTGCCAGCAGACCTGACGAGACTAGCATCCTGAATGAGCAGTTCTTC.